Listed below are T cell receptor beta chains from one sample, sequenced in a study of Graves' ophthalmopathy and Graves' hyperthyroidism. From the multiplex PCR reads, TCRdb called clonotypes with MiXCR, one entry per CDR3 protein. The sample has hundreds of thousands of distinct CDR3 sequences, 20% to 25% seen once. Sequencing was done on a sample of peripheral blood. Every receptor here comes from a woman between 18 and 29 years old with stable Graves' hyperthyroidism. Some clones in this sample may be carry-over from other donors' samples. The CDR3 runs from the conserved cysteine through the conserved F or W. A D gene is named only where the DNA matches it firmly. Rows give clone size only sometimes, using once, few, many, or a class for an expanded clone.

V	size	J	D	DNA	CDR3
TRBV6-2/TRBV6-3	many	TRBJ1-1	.	TGTGCCAGCAGAAATCCTAGGGGGGAAGTTTGGTTCCTGAACACTGAAGCTTTCTTT	CASRNPRGEVWFLNTEAFF
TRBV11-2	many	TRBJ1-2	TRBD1	TGTGCCAGCAGCCGGCTGGGGACAGACTATGGCTACACCTTC	CASSRLGTDYGYTF
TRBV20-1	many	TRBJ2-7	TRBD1	TGCAGTGCTAGCCCGACAGGGGGAATTTCCTACGAGCAGTACTTC	CSASPTGGISYEQYF
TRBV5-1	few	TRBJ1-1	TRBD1	TGCGCCAGCAGCCAGACAGGGATGGGGGGGACTGAAGCTTTCTTT	CASSQTGMGGTEAFF
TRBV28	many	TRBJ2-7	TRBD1	TGTGCCAGCGGGGGACAGGGTAGGGACGAGCAGTACTTC	CASGGQGRDEQYF
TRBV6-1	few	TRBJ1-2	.	TGTGCCAGCAGGCTCGCCCGGACGCAAGGCTATGGCTACACCTTC	CASRLARTQGYGYTF
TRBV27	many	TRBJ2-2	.	TGTGCCAGCAGTTTATCGGCAGGGTACACCGGGGAGCTGTTTTTT	CASSLSAGYTGELFF
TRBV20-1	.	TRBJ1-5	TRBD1	TGCAGTGCTAGTAACAGGGGGCAAAATCGGAATCAGCCCCAGCATTTT	CSASNRGQNRNQPQHF
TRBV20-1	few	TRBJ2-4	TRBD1	TGCAGTGCATCACAGGGGGTTCCAAACATTCAGTACTTC	CSASQGVPNIQYF
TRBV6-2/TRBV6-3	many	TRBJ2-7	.	TGTGCCAGCAGTTACTCGAGCAGGGGAACTGGACTACTGGAGCAGTACTTC	CASSYSSRGTGLLEQYF
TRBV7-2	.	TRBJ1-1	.	TGTGCCAGCAGCGTACTTGTAAACACTGAAGCTTTCTTT	CASSVLVNTEAFF
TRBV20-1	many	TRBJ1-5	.	TGCAGTGCTAGAGATCCCGGGACAATAAGTCAGCCCCAGCATTTT	CSARDPGTISQPQHF
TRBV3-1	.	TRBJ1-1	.	TGTGCCAGCAGCCAACAAGGGACACTGAACACTGAAGCTTTCTTT	CASSQQGTLNTEAFF
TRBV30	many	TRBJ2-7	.	TGTGCCTGGAGTGTACAAGCGGCAAGCTCCTACGAGCAGTACTTC	CAWSVQAASSYEQYF
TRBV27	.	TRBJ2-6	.	TGTGCCAGCAGTCAGTTCTCTGGGGCCAACGTCCTGACTTTC	CASSQFSGANVLTF
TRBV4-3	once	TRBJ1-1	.	TGCGCCAGCAGCCAAGATCTGGGGACCACTGAAGCTTTCTTT	CASSQDLGTTEAFF